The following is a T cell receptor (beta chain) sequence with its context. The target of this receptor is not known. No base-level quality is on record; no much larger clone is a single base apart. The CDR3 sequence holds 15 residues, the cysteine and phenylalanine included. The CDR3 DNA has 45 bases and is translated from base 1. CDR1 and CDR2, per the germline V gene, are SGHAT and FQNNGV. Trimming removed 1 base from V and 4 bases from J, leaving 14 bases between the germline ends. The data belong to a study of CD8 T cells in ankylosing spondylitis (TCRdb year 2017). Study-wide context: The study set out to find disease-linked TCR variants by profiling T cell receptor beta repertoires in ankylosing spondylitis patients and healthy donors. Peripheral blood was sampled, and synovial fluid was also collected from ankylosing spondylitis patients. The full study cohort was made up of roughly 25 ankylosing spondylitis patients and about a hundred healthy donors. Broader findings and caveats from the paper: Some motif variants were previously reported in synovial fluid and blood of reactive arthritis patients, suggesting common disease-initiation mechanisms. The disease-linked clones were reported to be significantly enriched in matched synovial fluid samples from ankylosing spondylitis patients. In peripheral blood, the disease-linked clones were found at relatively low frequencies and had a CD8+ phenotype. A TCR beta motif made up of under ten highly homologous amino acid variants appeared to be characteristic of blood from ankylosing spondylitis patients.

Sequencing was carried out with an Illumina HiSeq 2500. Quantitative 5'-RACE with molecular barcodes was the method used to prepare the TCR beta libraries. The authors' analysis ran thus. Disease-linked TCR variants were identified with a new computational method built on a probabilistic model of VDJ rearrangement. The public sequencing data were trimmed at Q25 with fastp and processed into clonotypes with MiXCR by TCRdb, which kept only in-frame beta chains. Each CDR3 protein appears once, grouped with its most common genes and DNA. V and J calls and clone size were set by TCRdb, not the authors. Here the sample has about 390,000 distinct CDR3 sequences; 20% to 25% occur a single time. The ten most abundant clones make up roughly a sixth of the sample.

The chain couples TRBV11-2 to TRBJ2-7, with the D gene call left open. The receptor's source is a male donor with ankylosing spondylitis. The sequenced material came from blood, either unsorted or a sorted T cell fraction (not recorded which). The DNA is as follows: TGTGCCAGCAGCTTAGGAAGGAGTAGTCGTTACGAGCAGTACTTC. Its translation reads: CASSLGRSSRYEQYF.